The 30 T cell receptor beta chains below all came from one sample that was sequenced in a study of blood T cell repertoires in COVID-19. Using immunoSEQ multiplex PCR, the repertoire was profiled, and TCRdb retains in-frame clones only, with some absent. The sample gives 130,000 or so clones, 86% of which show up once; about 4.5% is in the top ten. Input material: peripheral blood. Receptor source: a man aged 40-50 years with acute or convalescent COVID-19.

This chain uses TRBV25-1 with TRBJ1-6, with D maybe TRBD1 (6 bases). The germline V gene encodes CDR1 MGHDK and CDR2 SYGVNS. The CDR3 loop spans 15 amino acids. V lost 3 bases and J 11 bases, leaving 17 bases between the germline ends. CDR3: CASSDRGSREPPLHF. CDR3 in DNA: TGTGCCAGCAGTGACAGGGGCAGTCGTGAGCCACCCCTCCACTTT.

This sequence joins TRBV12-3 or TRBV12-4 and TRBJ1-2; TRBD1 aligns across 8 bases. The CDR3 is made up of 12 amino acids. The ends lost 7 bases at V and 4 bases at J; junction bases unmatched: 2. CDR3 in DNA: TGTGCCAGCAACGACAGGGGCTATGGCTACACCTTC. This translates into CASNDRGYGYTF.

V is TRBV5-1 and J is TRBJ2-1; a weak D match, TRBD2 (6 bases). Per the germline V gene, CDR1 is SGHRS and CDR2 is YFSETQ. V was clipped by 3 bases and J by 2 bases, with 12 bases between them. The CDR3 sequence is 15 residues long. DNA for the CDR3: TGCGCCAGCAGCTCCCGGGAGTCCCCCTACAATGAGCAGTTCTTC. Protein product: CASSSRESPYNEQFF. Combining the CDR3 with reference TRBV5-1 and TRBJ2-1 gives the whole variable domain KAGVTQTPRYLIKTRGQQVTLSCSPISGHRSVSWYQQTPGQGLQFLFEYFSETQRNKGNFPGRFSGRQFSNSRSEMNVSTLELGDSALYLCASSSRESPYNEQFFGPGTRLTVL.

The chain employs TRBV5-1 and TRBJ1-2; 11 nucleotides agree with TRBD1. The CDR3 runs to 16 residues. Germline assignment: CDR1 SGHRS and CDR2 YFSETQ. The V segment lost 0 bases and the J segment 3 bases; nucleotides outside the gene matches: 4. The CDR3: CASSLERDRGYYGYTF. The CDR3 coding sequence is TGCGCCAGCAGCTTGGAGCGGGACAGGGGGTACTATGGCTACACCTTC.

This sequence joins TRBV5-1 and TRBJ1-6; weak D call: TRBD1 (6 bases). In germline, CDR1 is SGHRS, CDR2 YFSETQ. V shed 4 bases and J shed 9 bases, with 11 bases lying between them. The CDR3 sequence is 13 residues long. The DNA of the CDR3 is TGCGCCAGCAGCCAAGGACAGACTTCACCCCTCCACTTT. It translates to CASSQGQTSPLHF.

The rearrangement links TRBV19 to TRBJ2-5; TRBD2 matches 10 bases. The V gene's germline CDR1 is LNHDA and CDR2 SQIVND (reference sequence). After removal of 7 bases from V and 4 bases from J, the junction contained 9 bases not matched to a gene. The CDR3 runs 15 residues. CDR3 loop: CASTSGRAVGETQYF. Written as DNA, the CDR3 is TGTGCCAGTACAAGCGGGAGGGCCGTGGGAGAGACCCAGTACTTC.

The genes are TRBV7-2 and TRBJ1-2; 7 bases are shared with TRBD1. After removal of 5 bases from V and 7 bases from J, the junction contained 19 bases not matched to a gene. The length of the CDR3 is 17 residues. Germline-derived CDR1 and CDR2 are SGHTA and FQGNSA. The chain's CDR3 is CASSATRDSAMVGGYTF. CDR3 coding DNA: TGTGCCAGCAGCGCAACCCGGGACAGTGCGATGGTGGGTGGCTACACCTTC.

The genes are TRBV9 and TRBJ2-1, with 8 bases that match TRBD2. V shed 2 bases, J shed 5 bases, and the junction held 9 bases outside the gene matches. The CDR3 has 16 amino acids. The V gene's germline CDR1 is SGDLS and CDR2 YYNGEE. In nucleotides, the CDR3 is TGTGCCAGCAGCGTTGGCATAGCGGGGCATAACAATGAGCAGTTCTTC. Translated: CASSVGIAGHNNEQFF. The full variable domain, rest sourced from reference TRBV9 and TRBJ2-1, is DSGVTQTPKHLITATGQRVTLRCSPRSGDLSVYWYQQSLDQGLQFLIQYYNGEERAKGNILERFSAQQFPDLHSELNLSSLELGDSALYFCASSVGIAGHNNEQFFGPGTRLTVL.

The genes are TRBV10-3 and TRBJ2-3; D is possibly TRBD2 (5 bases). With 7 bases removed from V and 0 bases from J, the gap between germline ends came to 11 bases. The CDR3 is 14 amino acids. The germline CDR1 and CDR2 sequences are ENHRY and SYGVKD. As DNA, the CDR3 is TGTGCCATCATGCACGGGGAGAGCACAGATACGCAGTATTTT. This encodes CAIMHGESTDTQYF.

The chain has TRBV6-6 and TRBJ2-6, with 9 nucleotides matching TRBD1. The CDR3 consists of 20 residues. The germline V gene encodes CDR1 MNHNY and CDR2 SVGAGI (reference sequence). The V and J ends lost 5 bases and 1 base, in that order; junction bases with no gene match: 15. The CDR3 region has the DNA TGTGCCAGCAGTCCCGATACCCAGGACAGGGGAGGGTCTGGGGCCAACGTCCTGACTTTC. Amino acid sequence: CASSPDTQDRGGSGANVLTF.

The chain has TRBV2 and TRBJ2-1; 8 bases match TRBD1. Germline loops: CDR1 SNHLY, CDR2 FYNNEI. Losses at the gene ends were 6 bases for V and 2 bases for J; bases not matched to a gene: 9. There are 16 residues in the CDR3. The CDR3 here is CASSHNRGLAYNEQFF. CDR3 sequence (DNA): TGTGCCAGCAGCCACAACAGGGGGTTAGCCTACAATGAGCAGTTCTTC.

The V call is TRBV4-1, the J call TRBJ1-2; the D gene is possibly TRBD1 (6 bases). The CDR3 covers 17 residues. V was pared by 1 base and J by 5 bases, with 20 bases between. Germline V gene sequence: CDR1 MGHRA, CDR2 YSYEKL. CDR3 amino acids: CASSQGAQGSGRYGYTF. CDR3 DNA sequence: TGCGCCAGCAGCCAAGGTGCTCAGGGGAGCGGCAGATATGGCTACACCTTC.

This chain uses TRBV6-2 or TRBV6-3 with TRBJ1-5; the match to TRBD1 covers 9 bases. This CDR3 region has 16 residues. Trimming at V came to 2 bases and at J to 4 bases, leaving 6 bases not matched to a gene. The germline V gene has CDR1 MNHEY and CDR2 SVGEGT. In DNA form, the CDR3 reads TGTGCCAGCAGTTACCCAGGGACAGGGAGAAATCAGCCCCAGCATTTT. Translating it yields CASSYPGTGRNQPQHF.

The chain joins TRBV4-2 to TRBJ1-3; TRBD1 matches 7 bases. Per germline, CDR1 LGHNA and CDR2 YNFKEQ. The CDR3 runs to 17 residues. V trimming: 2 bases; J trimming: 1 base; junction bases outside the gene matches: 8. CDR3 in amino acids: CASSQTGTATSGNTIYF. The CDR3 DNA sequence: TGTGCCAGCAGCCAAACAGGGACAGCAACTTCTGGAAACACCATATATTTT.

In DNA, the CDR3 is TGTGCCAGCAGCTTAGACGGTAGCTCCTACGAGCAGTACTTC. Translation gives CASSLDGSSYEQYF. V is TRBV7-2 and J is TRBJ2-7; D uncertain. There are 14 residues in the CDR3. Trimming cost V 1 base and J 0 bases, with 7 bases left between them. From germline, CDR1 is SGHTA and CDR2 FQGNSA.

The CDR3 here is CASSFETGREKLFF. CDR3 DNA sequence: TGTGCCAGCAGCTTTGAGACAGGGCGTGAAAAACTGTTTTTT. The genes are TRBV11-2 and TRBJ1-4, with 7 bases that match TRBD1. The V gene's germline CDR1 is SGHAT and CDR2 FQNNGV. The CDR3 is made up of 14 amino acids. V lost 3 bases to trimming and J lost 7 bases; unmatched junction nucleotides: 5.

The J gene is TRBJ1-2, the V gene TRBV14, with TRBD1 matching over 8 bases. V lost 3 bases and J lost 4; bases outside the gene matches: 7. Per germline, CDR1 SGHDN and CDR2 FVKESK. The CDR3 runs 15 residues. This CDR3 reads CASSQGPGTGYGYTF. The CDR3 DNA follows: TGTGCCAGCAGCCAGGGGCCCGGGACAGGCTATGGCTACACCTTC.

The chain recombines TRBV18 with TRBJ2-1; 11 bases match TRBD2. Trimming took 3 bases from V and 0 from J; bases not matched to a gene: 4. The V gene's germline CDR1 is KGHSH and CDR2 LQKENI. The CDR3 consists of 17 residues. The chain's CDR3 is CASSPKTSGSSYNEQFF. In nucleotides, the CDR3 is TGTGCCAGCTCACCGAAAACTAGCGGGAGCTCCTACAATGAGCAGTTCTTC.

This sequence joins TRBV25-1 and TRBJ1-1; D unresolved. This CDR3 is 14 amino acids long. Per the germline V gene, CDR1 is MGHDK and CDR2 is SYGVNS. V gave up 2 bases and J gave up 6 bases, with 13 bases separating them. CDR3 in DNA: TGTGCCAGCAGTGAAGGTGTGAGTTTCGCTGAAGCTTTCTTT. Amino acids: CASSEGVSFAEAFF.

The chain employs TRBV12-5 and TRBJ2-5; TRBD1 matches 10 bases. The CDR3 has 14 residues. The ends lost 6 bases at V and 4 bases at J; junction bases unmatched: 5. Germline V CDR1 and CDR2: LGHNT, FRNRAP. The CDR3 spells CASGPGQGSETQYF. CDR3 sequence (DNA): TGTGCTAGTGGCCCGGGACAGGGGTCAGAGACCCAGTACTTC.

V usage is TRBV7-2 and J usage is TRBJ1-4; D unclear. V lost 5 bases to trimming and J lost 0 bases, with 10 bases between them. The CDR3 extends over 15 amino acids. The germline CDR1 and CDR2 sequences are SGHTA and FQGNSA. The CDR3 protein is CASSPGDATNEKLFF. In DNA form, the CDR3 reads TGTGCCAGCAGCCCCGGGGATGCAACTAATGAAAAACTGTTTTTT.

This clone was seen a single time. V is TRBV6-2 or TRBV6-3 and J is TRBJ2-7; D call uncertain. The CDR3 is made up of 12 amino acids. The germline gives CDR1 MNHEY, CDR2 SVGEGT. Trimming took 5 bases from V and 3 from J, leaving 8 bases between them. Here the CDR3 DNA reads TGTGCCAGCAGTGCTACTGACTACGAGCAGTACTTC. It specifies CASSATDYEQYF.

Note on this clone: Germline and junction disagree at one end, which may indicate a read error. The V and J genes are TRBV7-7 and TRBJ2-2, with 8 nucleotides matching TRBD1. Looked up from germline, CDR1 is SSHAT and CDR2 is FNYEAQ (reference sequence). This CDR3 contains 16 residues. The CDR3 DNA is TGTGCTAGCAGCTTAGCAGGGGGCGATTTAACCGGGGAGCTGTTTTTT. This translates into CASSLAGGDLTGELFF.

V gene TRBV15 combines with J gene TRBJ2-7; D may be TRBD2 (6 bases). The V and J ends lost 1 base and 7 bases respectively, with 8 bases between them. The CDR3 is 12 amino acids. From germline, CDR1 is LNHNV and CDR2 YYDKDF (reference sequence). CDR3 region: CATSRVGGEQYF. CDR3 coding DNA: TGTGCCACCAGCAGAGTTGGGGGGGAGCAGTACTTC.

V is TRBV6-5 and J is TRBJ2-3, with 7 positions matching TRBD2. Germline lookup yields CDR1 MNHEY and CDR2 SVGAGI. With V trimmed by 0 bases and J by 2 bases, 5 bases remained unmatched. The CDR3 spans 16 residues. The CDR3 region is CASSYSGSGHTDTQYF. The CDR3 DNA is TGTGCCAGCAGTTACTCGGGTAGCGGGCACACAGATACGCAGTATTTT.

The CDR3 DNA sequence: TGTGCCAGCAGCAGTGAACGACAGGGGGTGATGAACACTGAAGCTTTCTTT. Protein product: CASSSERQGVMNTEAFF. The chain employs TRBV7-8 and TRBJ1-1; TRBD1 agrees at 9 bases. V lost 5 bases, J lost 0 bases, and 10 bases stayed unmatched. The CDR3 has 17 residues. Germline CDR1 SGHVS, CDR2 FQNEAQ.

This clone was recorded once. The genes are TRBV21-1 and TRBJ2-3; the table's D call, TRBD1, was not checked against the DNA. TRBV21-1 is termed a pseudogene. The CDR3 spans 20 residues. As DNA, the CDR3 is TGTGCCAGCAGCATCCGGTACAGGGGGCGCCTGAGTGGGTGCACAGATACGCAGTATTTT. Encoded protein: CASSIRYRGRLSGCTDTQYF.

V gene TRBV5-1 combines with J gene TRBJ1-1; D is ambiguous. CDR3 length equals 14 residues. Per the germline V gene, CDR1 is SGHRS and CDR2 is YFSETQ. Trimming stripped 0 bases from V and 3 bases from J, with 9 bases between. The CDR3 DNA sequence: TGCGCCAGCAGCTTGGCGGGGTCCGACACTGAAGCTTTCTTT. Translated, it gives CASSLAGSDTEAFF.

This chain links TRBV12-5 with TRBJ1-2, with 8 positions matching TRBD1. The CDR3 covers 14 residues. Germline trimming cut 6 bases from V and 7 bases from J; bases unmatched to any gene: 10. From germline, CDR1 is LGHNT and CDR2 FRNRAP. The CDR3 protein is CASGPPAGGSGYTF. In DNA form, the CDR3 reads TGTGCTAGTGGCCCCCCGGCAGGGGGCAGTGGCTACACCTTC.

The CDR3 DNA sequence: TGTGCCAGCAGCTTTGGCAGGAGGTCCACAGATACGCAGTATTTT. Its protein is CASSFGRRSTDTQYF. The V gene is TRBV5-5, the J gene TRBJ2-3; D possibly corresponds to TRBD2 (5 bases). This CDR3 is built from 15 residues. V dropped 2 bases and J dropped 2 bases, with 12 bases sitting between them. Germline lookup yields CDR1 SGHKS and CDR2 YYEKEE (reference sequence).